These 19 T cell receptor beta chains were sequenced from one sample in a study of CD8 T cells in Susac syndrome. A quantity of roughly 0.5 to 1 ug RNA underwent reverse transcription using random hexamers. TCRdb recomputed calls from the immunoSEQ multiplex PCR reads with MiXCR, one row per CDR3 protein. The table includes about 140,000 distinct CDR3 sequences, 85% to 95% detected once. Input material: CD4+ T cells from PBMCs. These receptors came from a human donor with Susac syndrome.

This chain connects TRBV20-1 to TRBJ1-2; D ambiguous. Trimming took off 3 bases at V and 4 bases at J, with 12 bases between the two ends. The germline CDR1 and CDR2 sequences are DFQATT and SNEGSKA (reference sequence). The CDR3 contains 13 residues. The CDR3 DNA sequence: TGCAGTGCTAGGCCGGAATACCCCTATGGCTACACCTTC. It yields the protein CSARPEYPYGYTF.

V and J are TRBV20-1 and TRBJ1-5, with D possibly TRBD1 on 5 matching bases. Germline assignment: CDR1 DFQATT and CDR2 SNEGSKA (reference sequence). The germline V and J ends were trimmed by 2 bases and 3 bases, with 8 bases remaining between them. The CDR3 covers 13 residues. The chain's CDR3 is CSARMDTNQPQHF. CDR3 nucleotides: TGCAGTGCTAGAATGGACACCAATCAGCCCCAGCATTTT.

The CDR3 loop is CSARRTGTEAFF. DNA for the CDR3: TGCAGTGCTAGAAGAACGGGCACTGAAGCTTTCTTT. The chain employs TRBV20-1 and TRBJ1-1; no firm D call. CDR3 size: 12 residues. V was clipped by 2 bases and J by 4 bases, with 8 bases between them. CDR1 is DFQATT, CDR2 SNEGSKA, per germline (reference sequence).

The chain is built from TRBV4-1 and TRBJ1-2; 7 bases line up with TRBD1. The CDR3 loop spans 15 amino acids. CDR1 is MGHRA, CDR2 YSYEKL, per germline. Unmatched junction bases numbered 7, after V lost 2 bases and J lost 4 bases. Here the CDR3 reads CASSQPLRGLYGYTF. The CDR3 DNA reads as TGCGCCAGCAGCCAACCGCTAAGGGGGCTCTATGGCTACACCTTC.

There are a few counts of this clonotype. The chain recombines TRBV4-3 with TRBJ2-5; TRBD2 agrees at 10 bases. Germline V gene data show CDR1 as LGHNA and CDR2 as YSLEER. This CDR3 region has 17 residues. Trimming removed 0 bases from V and 1 base from J; junction bases left unmatched: 5. The DNA for the CDR3 is TGCGCCAGCAGCCAAGACACAGCGGGAGGGACCCAAGAGACCCAGTACTTC. This gives the protein CASSQDTAGGTQETQYF.

The rearrangement links TRBV6-5 to TRBJ1-1; D unclear. V was cut by 7 bases and J by 5 bases, with 17 bases left in between. Germline values: CDR1 MNHEY, CDR2 SVGAGI. CDR3 length: 14 residues. The CDR3 here is CASNPTSLSTEAFF. The CDR3 DNA reads as TGTGCCAGCAACCCAACGAGTCTTTCTACTGAAGCTTTCTTT.

The V call is TRBV2, the J call TRBJ2-6; no firm D call. Trimming left V 6 bases short and J 0 bases short, with 6 bases between. Looked up from germline, CDR1 is SNHLY and CDR2 is FYNNEI. This CDR3 spans 14 amino acids. This chain's CDR3 is CASRANSGANVLTF. The CDR3 bases are TGTGCCAGCAGGGCCAACTCTGGGGCCAACGTCCTGACTTTC.

This chain links TRBV20-1 with TRBJ2-7, with D possibly TRBD1 on 6 matching bases. With 2 bases removed from V and 0 bases from J, the gap between germline ends came to 8 bases. CDR1 is DFQATT, CDR2 SNEGSKA, per germline (reference sequence). CDR3 length: 13 residues. CDR3 sequence (DNA): TGCAGTGCTAGACAGGGGATCTCCTACGAGCAGTACTTC. Its protein is CSARQGISYEQYF.

The genes are TRBV12-3 or TRBV12-4 and TRBJ2-3; 10 nucleotides match TRBD2. The CDR3 spans 14 residues. With 4 bases clipped from V and 8 bases from J, the junction kept 6 bases outside the gene matches. The CDR3 loop is CASSSGLALGTQYF. For the CDR3, the DNA is TGTGCCAGCAGTTCGGGACTAGCGTTGGGTACGCAGTATTTT.

The chain couples TRBV2 to TRBJ2-1; 9 positions agree with TRBD1. This CDR3 is 15 amino acids long. Losses at the gene ends were 4 bases for V and 2 bases for J; bases not matched to a gene: 3. Germline lookup yields CDR1 SNHLY and CDR2 FYNNEI. CDR3 amino acids: CASSAGDRAYNEQFF. The CDR3 DNA follows: TGTGCCAGCAGTGCGGGGGACAGGGCCTACAATGAGCAGTTCTTC.

This clonotype was picked up a small number of times. CDR3 sequence: CASSSGQGNEKLFF. The CDR3 DNA sequence: TGTGCCAGCAGCTCCGGACAGGGGAATGAAAAACTGTTTTTT. The rearrangement uses TRBV12-3 or TRBV12-4 and TRBJ1-4; 9 bases agree with TRBD1. The CDR3 spans 14 residues. J gave up 5 bases and V 6 bases, and 4 bases lay outside the gene matches.

V gene TRBV14 combines with J gene TRBJ2-5; 9 bases map to TRBD1. The CDR3 covers 14 residues. With V trimmed by 4 bases and J by 4 bases, 4 bases remained unmatched. CDR1 is SGHDN, CDR2 FVKESK, per germline. CDR3: CASSRNRGRETQYF. The CDR3 bases are TGTGCCAGCAGCCGGAACAGGGGGCGAGAGACCCAGTACTTC.

The chain couples TRBV18 to TRBJ1-2; TRBD1 matches at 7 bases. J was trimmed by 3 bases and V by 1 base; bases with no gene match: 5. This CDR3 is 15 amino acids long. Germline V gives CDR1 KGHSH, CDR2 LQKENI. The CDR3, as DNA: TGTGCCAGCTCACCACAACAGGGGTTCGACTATGGCTACACCTTC. It yields the protein CASSPQQGFDYGYTF.

The chain links TRBV7-9 to TRBJ1-6; D unresolved. This CDR3 has 12 residues. V was cut by 5 bases and J by 14 bases, with 13 bases left in between. Germline V lookup: CDR1 SEHNR, CDR2 FQNEAQ (reference sequence). The CDR3 here is CASSDDGLALHF. The CDR3 nucleotides read TGTGCCAGCAGCGACGATGGTTTAGCCCTCCACTTT.

The gene calls are TRBV9 and TRBJ2-7; 10 nucleotides line up with TRBD1. This CDR3 region has 15 residues. J lost 3 bases, V lost 0 bases, and 3 bases had no gene match. Germline-derived CDR1 and CDR2 are SGDLS and YYNGEE. As DNA, the CDR3 is TGTGCCAGCAGCGTAGGTGGACAGGGGGTCTACGAGCAGTACTTC. Protein product: CASSVGGQGVYEQYF.

The sample holds one count of this clonotype. J is TRBJ2-5 and V is TRBV9; the match to TRBD2 covers 12 bases. Germline values: CDR1 SGDLS, CDR2 YYNGEE. Trimming removed 4 bases from V and 2 bases from J; junction bases left unmatched: 6. The CDR3 loop spans 16 amino acids. Here the CDR3 reads CASSPRTSGAQETQYF. The CDR3 nucleotides read TGTGCCAGCAGCCCTCGGACTAGCGGGGCACAAGAGACCCAGTACTTC.

The CDR3 bases are TGCAGTGCTAGAGAGTGGCAGGGGGGCGAGCAGTACTTC. Protein: CSAREWQGGEQYF. This chain links TRBV20-1 with TRBJ2-7; a possible D gene is TRBD1 (7 bases). The V gene lost 0 bases and the J gene lost 6 bases, with 12 bases spanning the gap. This CDR3 is built from 13 residues. Germline V CDR1 and CDR2: DFQATT, SNEGSKA (reference sequence).

J is TRBJ1-5 and V is TRBV20-1; TRBD1 aligns across 9 bases. This CDR3 has 15 amino acids. The germline gives CDR1 DFQATT, CDR2 SNEGSKA (reference sequence). J gave up 6 bases and V 6 bases, and 12 bases lay outside the gene matches. DNA for the CDR3: TGCAGTGCGGCCCGGTCCGGACAGGGGCTTCAGCCCCAGCATTTT. Encoded protein: CSAARSGQGLQPQHF.

The J gene is TRBJ2-3, the V gene TRBV7-3; D is perhaps TRBD1 (6 bases). CDR3 length: 14 residues. Per the germline V gene, CDR1 is SGHTA and CDR2 is FQGTGA. Between the trimmed V and J ends, which lost 5 bases and 10 bases, there was a span of 19 bases. The CDR3 DNA reads as TGTGCCAGCAGCGACGCCCCAGGGGTTTGGGCGCAGTATTTT. Its protein is CASSDAPGVWAQYF. The whole variable domain, remainder taken from reference TRBV7-3 and TRBJ2-3, is GAGVSQTPSNKVTEKGKYVELRCDPISGHTALYWYRQSLGQGPEFLIYFQGTGAADDSGLPNDRFFAVRPEGSVSTLKIQRTERGDSAVYLCASSDAPGVWAQYFGPGTRLTVL.